A selection of T cell receptor beta chains follows, all from one sample in a study of blood T cells in healthy people across ages. MiXCR was run by TCRdb on the 5' RACE reads, yielding one entry per CDR3 protein. The repertoire holds 780,000 or so distinct CDR3 sequences, with 56% as singletons. Sequenced input: blood. These receptors all stem from a man between 35 and 55 years old in good health. Both conserved end residues are part of each CDR3. The D gene is left open where the match is weak. Only some rows state a clone size, as once, few, many or a class for expanded clones.

j_call,clone_size,cdr3_length,d_call,v_call,cdr3_nt,cdr3_aa
TRBJ2-1,.,15,TRBD1,TRBV6-2/TRBV6-3,TGTGCCAGCAGTTCCTGGGACAGGGCGATCAATGAGCAGTTCTTC,CASSSWDRAINEQFF
TRBJ1-5,.,13,.,TRBV7-2,TGTGCCAGCAGCGAGGGGACAATTCAGCCCCAGCATTTT,CASSEGTIQPQHF
TRBJ2-3,few,13,.,TRBV12-3/TRBV12-4,TGTGCCAGCAGTTTATCAGCCCCCGGTACGCAGTATTTT,CASSLSAPGTQYF
TRBJ1-2,.,15,.,TRBV6-1,TGTGCCAGCAGGGACCCCACCCAGGTTTTCTATGGCTACACCTTC,CASRDPTQVFYGYTF
TRBJ2-7,.,13,.,TRBV10-3,TGTGCCACTCGACAGCCCGGGAGCTACGAGCAGTACTTC,CATRQPGSYEQYF
TRBJ2-3,.,16,.,TRBV7-3,TGTGCCAGCAGCTTAACTGGTGCGACAGCCACAGATACGCAGTATTTT,CASSLTGATATDTQYF
TRBJ1-6,.,15,TRBD1,TRBV6-1,TGTGCCAGCAGTGAAATCGCGGGACAGGGGGCACCCCTCCACTTT,CASSEIAGQGAPLHF
TRBJ2-1,few,13,.,TRBV20-1,TGCAGTGCTAGTGCCCCAGCGTACAATGAGCAGTTCTTC,CSASAPAYNEQFF
TRBJ2-3,.,13,.,TRBV7-3,TGTGCCAGCAGCCAGGGGGGGCCAGATACGCAGTATTTT,CASSQGGPDTQYF
TRBJ2-5,.,15,.,TRBV5-1,TGCGCCAGCACAGGGGAAGGGACTACCTTCGGAGTCCAGTACTTC,CASTGEGTTFGVQYF
TRBJ1-4,.,15,TRBD1,TRBV2,TGTGCCAGCAGTGGAAACAGGGGGCGAGGAGAAAAACTGTTTTTT,CASSGNRGRGEKLFF
TRBJ2-7,.,14,.,TRBV12-3/TRBV12-4,TGTGCCAGCAGTTTTGGTCCGGGAGCCTACGAGCAGTACTTC,CASSFGPGAYEQYF
TRBJ1-5,.,16,TRBD1,TRBV16,TGTGCCAGCAGCCGAAACCCAGGGGGCCGAAATCAGCCCCAGCATTTT,CASSRNPGGRNQPQHF
TRBJ2-1,few,13,TRBD1,TRBV6-1,TGTGCCAGCGGACAGGGGTCCTACAATGAGCAGTTCTTC,CASGQGSYNEQFF
TRBJ2-1,.,14,TRBD1,TRBV29-1,TGCAGCGTTGTTTTGGGACAGATAACCGGAGAGCAGTTCTTC,CSVVLGQITGEQFF
TRBJ2-1,once,17,TRBD2,TRBV7-2,TGTGCCAGCAGCTTATCAGGGGAGACGGGGGGGTACAATGAGCAGTTCTTC,CASSLSGETGGYNEQFF
TRBJ2-1,few,15,TRBD2,TRBV29-1,TGCAGCGTTGGTACGGCGGGGGGGCCGTTCAATGAGCAGTTCTTC,CSVGTAGGPFNEQFF
TRBJ2-7,.,12,.,TRBV29-1,TGCAGCGTTGGGGATGTGGGGTCCGAGCAGTACTTC,CSVGDVGSEQYF
TRBJ2-7,.,12,.,TRBV5-1,TGCGCCAGCAGCTGTCGGTCTTACGAGCAGTACTTC,CASSCRSYEQYF
TRBJ2-7,.,17,TRBD2,TRBV9,TGTGCCAGCAGCCCTCAACTCAAAGCGGGAAGCTTCCACGAGCAGTACTTC,CASSPQLKAGSFHEQYF
TRBJ2-1,few,14,TRBD2,TRBV5-1,TGCGCCAGCAGCTTGGAAGGGACTAGCCATGAGCAGTTCTTC,CASSLEGTSHEQFF
TRBJ2-5,.,15,TRBD2,TRBV20-1,TGCAGTGCTAGTATCGCTAGCGGGAGGGGAGAGACCCAGTACTTC,CSASIASGRGETQYF
TRBJ2-6,.,14,.,TRBV15,TGTGCCGCATACCAGGTGGCTGGGGCCAACGTCCTGACTTTC,CAAYQVAGANVLTF
TRBJ1-5,few,13,.,TRBV27,TGTGCCAGCAGTTTAGGGCGGACAGTCCCCCAGCATTTT,CASSLGRTVPQHF
TRBJ2-7,once,15,.,TRBV9,TGTGCCAGCAGCATCAGCCCCCAGGAGATGGACGAGCAGTACTTC,CASSISPQEMDEQYF
TRBJ2-1,.,11,.,TRBV12-3/TRBV12-4,TGTGCCAGCAGTCCCAAGGATGAGCAGTTCTTC,CASSPKDEQFF
TRBJ1-2,.,15,.,TRBV14,TGTGCCAGCAGCGGATCGGCCCGACCTCTGGGAGGCTACACCTTC,CASSGSARPLGGYTF
TRBJ1-2,.,14,.,TRBV4-3,TGCGCCAGCAGCTCCCGGGACGGCAACTATGGCTACACCTTC,CASSSRDGNYGYTF
TRBJ1-4,few,16,.,TRBV5-1,TGCGCCAGCAGCTTGGCCGGGGACACCACTAATGAAAAACTGTTTTTT,CASSLAGDTTNEKLFF
TRBJ2-1,.,16,TRBD2,TRBV7-9,TGTGCCAGCAGCGGGGCTAGCGGTAGCTCCTACAATGAGCAGTTCTTC,CASSGASGSSYNEQFF
TRBJ2-3,few,17,TRBD2,TRBV7-2,TGTGCCAGCAGCTCCTCGGTAGCGGGGAGCCTCACAGATACGCAGTATTTT,CASSSSVAGSLTDTQYF
TRBJ2-1,.,18,TRBD1,TRBV29-1,TGCAGCGTTGAAGATCGCCTTACCGGGACAGGGGGTTTTGGTGAGCAGTTCTTC,CSVEDRLTGTGGFGEQFF
TRBJ1-2,.,10,TRBD1,TRBV28,TGTGCCAGTGGACAGGGGGGCTACACCTTC,CASGQGGYTF
TRBJ2-5,.,12,TRBD2,TRBV2,TGTGCCAGCAATTTCGGGAGGGAGACCCAGTACTTC,CASNFGRETQYF
TRBJ2-7,.,14,.,TRBV28,TGTGCCAGCGATAAAACAGGGTACTCCTACGAGCAGTACTTC,CASDKTGYSYEQYF
TRBJ2-6,few,16,.,TRBV5-5,TGTGCCAGCAGCTTGGTTCTGGGGCTAGGGGCCAACGTCCTGACTTTC,CASSLVLGLGANVLTF
TRBJ2-3,.,14,TRBD1,TRBV20-1,TGCAGTCACCTTCATGGGGGACAGGGCAATACGCAGTATTTT,CSHLHGGQGNTQYF
TRBJ2-4,.,14,.,TRBV11-3,TGTGCCAGCAGCGATACAGGGTTCGAAAACATTCAGTACTTC,CASSDTGFENIQYF
TRBJ1-1,.,13,.,TRBV28,TGTGCCTGCACCACGCCCACAGGGCCCGAAGCTTTCTTT,CACTTPTGPEAFF
TRBJ2-3,.,17,.,TRBV14,TGTGCCAGCAGCCAGCCCAAGCGGATGACTAGCACAGATACGCAGTATTTT,CASSQPKRMTSTDTQYF
TRBJ1-2,.,13,.,TRBV20-1,TGCAGTGCTAGAGTGGGACCCACGGGCGGCTACACCTTC,CSARVGPTGGYTF
TRBJ2-1,.,15,TRBD2,TRBV3-1,TGTGCCAGCAGCCCCCCCGGGGGGGGCTTTAATGAGCAGTTCTTC,CASSPPGGGFNEQFF
TRBJ1-1,once,15,.,TRBV4-1,TGCGCCAGCAGCCAACTTGATGCCGGGACATGGGACGCTTTCTTT,CASSQLDAGTWDAFF
TRBJ2-3,few,14,.,TRBV6-5,TGTGCCAGCAGCCCCGTTGGGGGCGCCGATACGCAGTATTTT,CASSPVGGADTQYF
TRBJ2-1,once,18,TRBD2,TRBV28,TGTGCCAGCAGCCCCACTAGCGGGAGGGGGGCTACCCACAATGAGCAGTTCTTC,CASSPTSGRGATHNEQFF
TRBJ1-2,.,16,TRBD1,TRBV15,TGTGCCACCAGCAGAGAAGGGGGACAGGGGGCTCGTGGCTACACCTTC,CATSREGGQGARGYTF
TRBJ2-3,many,16,.,TRBV24-1,TGTGCCACCAGCGACTATTGGGACTCTACCCCGGATACGCAGTATTTT,CATSDYWDSTPDTQYF
TRBJ2-5,.,14,.,TRBV7-2,TGTGCCAGCAGCCAAATAGCGACTCAAGAGACCCAGTACTTC,CASSQIATQETQYF
TRBJ2-3,.,16,TRBD2,TRBV24-1,TGTGCCACCAGTGATAGGACTAGCGGGGAAACAGATACGCAGTATTTT,CATSDRTSGETDTQYF
TRBJ2-7,.,16,TRBD1,TRBV20-1,TGCAGTGCTAGAGATGGGTCGAGACAGGGGGTCTACGAGCAGTACTTC,CSARDGSRQGVYEQYF
TRBJ2-5,few,12,TRBD1,TRBV29-1,TGCAGCGTAAACAGGGGGCGCGGGACCCAGTACTTC,CSVNRGRGTQYF